Listed here is a single TCR beta chain. The data stem from a study of circulating and synovial CD4+ cells in juvenile arthritis. Profiled with immunoSEQ multiplex PCR; TCRdb holds only in-frame clones, not every one. In the table there are around 31,000 clones, about 95% of which are singletons. This CDR3 spans 14 amino acids. CDR1 and CDR2 from the germline V gene are SGHRS and YFSETQ. Trimming stripped 4 bases from V and 10 bases from J, with 18 bases between. The receptor's source is a human donor with juvenile idiopathic arthritis. This chain links TRBV5-1 with TRBJ2-1; D is ambiguous. Input material: CD4+ T cells from blood. The CDR3 sequence: CASSDPDWSREQFF. CDR3 nucleotide sequence: TGCGCCAGCAGCGATCCAGATTGGTCGAGGGAGCAGTTCTTC.